This TCR beta chain was obtained from a study of blood T cells in healthy people across ages. Study outcomes and limitations: TCR beta diversity, measured per million T cells, fell in a roughly linear way with age.

V dropped 9 bases and J dropped 1 base, with 2 bases sitting between them. Germline V gives CDR1 KGHDR, CDR2 SFDVKD. The CDR3 is 11 residues long. This clonotype was detected only once. As yet, its antigen is unknown. Together with a sample-barcoded 5' primer, a J-beta primer mix was included in a second PCR lasting about 7 to 12 cycles. TCRdb passed the 5' RACE reads through MiXCR, listing each CDR3 protein once. The sample consists of about 2 million distinct CDR3 sequences, roughly 52% of them appearing once. The receptor comes from a woman aged 40-49 years in good health. Sequencing was done on a sample of blood. V usage is TRBV24-1 and J usage is TRBJ2-2; D call uncertain. CDR3 loop: CATENTGELFF. In DNA, the CDR3 is TGTGCCACCGAGAACACCGGGGAGCTGTTTTTT.